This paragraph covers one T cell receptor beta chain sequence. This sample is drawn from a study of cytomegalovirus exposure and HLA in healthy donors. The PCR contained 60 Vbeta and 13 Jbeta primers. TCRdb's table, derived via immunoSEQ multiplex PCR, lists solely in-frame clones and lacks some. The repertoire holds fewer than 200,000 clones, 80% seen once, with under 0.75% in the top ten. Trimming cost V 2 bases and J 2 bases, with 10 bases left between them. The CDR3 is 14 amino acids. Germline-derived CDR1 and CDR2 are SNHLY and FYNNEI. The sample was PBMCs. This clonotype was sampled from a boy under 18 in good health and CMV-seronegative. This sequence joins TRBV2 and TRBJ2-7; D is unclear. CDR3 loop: CASSEYGGAYEQYF. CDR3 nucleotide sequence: TGTGCCAGCAGTGAATACGGTGGAGCCTACGAGCAGTACTTC.